This T cell receptor beta chain is from a study of blood T cell repertoires in COVID-19. Looking at the study overall: The study drew acute and convalescent COVID-19 samples from the United States, Italy and Spain. Sample material is recorded as cDNA or gDNA derived from T cells, B-cell-depleted T cells, or PBMCs.

CDR3 length equals 14 residues. Looked up from germline, CDR1 is GTSNPN and CDR2 is SVGIG (reference sequence). V was clipped by 3 bases and J by 9 bases; unmatched bases: 5. Authors' data handling: How many nucleated cells were present was estimated from reference gene primer amplification. Sequenced by immunoSEQ multiplex PCR; TCRdb stores in-frame clones only, minus some. Clone size and the V and J calls come from that table; the DNA yielded D and trimming. The table has some 87,000 clones, 80% to 95% seen once. The TCR was taken from a woman aged 60 to 75 with active COVID-19. Sequences were obtained from peripheral blood. V is TRBV30 and J is TRBJ2-1, with 13 bases matching TRBD2. For the CDR3, the DNA is TGTGCCTGGAGACTAGCGGGAGGGCCTGGTGAGCAGTTCTTC. Its protein is CAWRLAGGPGEQFF. Supplemented by reference TRBV30 and TRBJ2-1, the full variable domain reads SQTIHQWPATLVQPVGSPLSLECTVEGTSNPNLYWYRQAAGRGLQLLFYSVGIGQISSEVPQNLSASRPQDRQFILSSKKLLLSDSGFYLCAWRLAGGPGEQFFGPGTRLTVL.